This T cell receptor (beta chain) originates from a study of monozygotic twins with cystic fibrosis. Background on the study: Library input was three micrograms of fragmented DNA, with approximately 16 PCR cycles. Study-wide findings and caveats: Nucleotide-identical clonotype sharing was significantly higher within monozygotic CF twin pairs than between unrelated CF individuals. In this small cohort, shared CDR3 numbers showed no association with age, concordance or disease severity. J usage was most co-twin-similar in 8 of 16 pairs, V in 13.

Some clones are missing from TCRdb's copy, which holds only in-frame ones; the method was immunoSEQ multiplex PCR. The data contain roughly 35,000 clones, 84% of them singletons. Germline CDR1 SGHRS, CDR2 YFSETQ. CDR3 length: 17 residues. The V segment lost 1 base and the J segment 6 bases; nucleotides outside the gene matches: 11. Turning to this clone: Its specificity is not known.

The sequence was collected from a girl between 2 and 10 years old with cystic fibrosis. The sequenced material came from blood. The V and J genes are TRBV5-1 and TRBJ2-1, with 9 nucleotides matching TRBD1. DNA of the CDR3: TGCGCCAGCAGCTTGTGGCCCCAGGGACAGGGTTCCAATGAGCAGTTCTTC. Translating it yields CASSLWPQGQGSNEQFF.